Each of the 26 T cell receptor beta chains below was sequenced from the same sample in a study of cytotoxic CD8 clonotypes in ibrutinib-treated CLL. Method: immunoSEQ multiplex PCR; TCRdb's copy keeps in-frame clones and lacks some. The table lists about 120,000 clones, roughly 60% of them singletons, with around 37% in the top ten. The sequenced sample was PBMCs, obtained after 24 months of ibrutinib treatment. The origin of the receptors is a human donor with chronic lymphocytic leukemia.

The gene calls are TRBV6-6 and TRBJ2-5; a weak D match, TRBD1 (6 bases). The CDR3 is made up of 14 amino acids. The germline gives CDR1 MNHNY, CDR2 SVGAGI (reference sequence). V lost 6 bases and J 2 bases, leaving 13 bases between the germline ends. The CDR3 DNA is TGTGCCAGCAGCCCACCAGGGGCTCAAGAGACCCAGTACTTC. Translating it yields CASSPPGAQETQYF.

V and J are TRBV18 and TRBJ1-2, with D unresolved. The CDR3 consists of 15 residues. Germline V gene data show CDR1 as KGHSH and CDR2 as LQKENI. V lost 3 bases and J 0 bases, leaving 11 bases between the germline ends. This CDR3 reads CASSPTQVSNYGYTF. The CDR3 coding sequence is TGTGCCAGCTCACCCACGCAGGTTTCTAACTATGGCTACACCTTC.

In its sample, this clone was seen a few times. The chain is built from TRBV10-1 and TRBJ2-2; TRBD1 matches 7 bases. V dropped 6 bases and J dropped 6; count of bases not matched to a gene: 1. CDR1 is WNHNN and CDR2 is SYGVQD in the germline V gene (reference sequence). The CDR3 sequence is 12 residues long. The CDR3 spells CASRGQSGELFF. CDR3 nucleotide sequence: TGCGCCAGCAGGGGACAGTCCGGGGAGCTGTTTTTT.

The J gene is TRBJ2-7, the V gene TRBV11-3; tentatively, D is TRBD1 (6 bases). The CDR3 totals 15 residues. Germline loops: CDR1 SGHNT, CDR2 YENEEA. With 1 base removed from V and 0 bases from J, the gap between germline ends came to 10 bases. The CDR3 coding sequence is TGTGCCAGCAGCTTAGGGCAGGACAGCTCCTACGAGCAGTACTTC. The encoded protein is CASSLGQDSSYEQYF.

The rearrangement joins TRBV19 to TRBJ2-6; D possibly matches TRBD1 or TRBD2 (5 bases each). With 5 bases removed from V and 1 base from J, the gap between germline ends came to 6 bases. CDR3 size: 14 residues. Germline V gene sequence: CDR1 LNHDA, CDR2 SQIVND (reference sequence). The CDR3 loop is CASSWGSGANVLTF. CDR3 DNA sequence: TGTGCCAGTAGTTGGGGGTCTGGGGCCAACGTCCTGACTTTC.

V usage is TRBV19 and J usage is TRBJ2-7; no reliable D call. The V gene lost 3 bases and the J gene lost 5 bases, with 14 bases spanning the gap. CDR1 and CDR2 from the germline V gene are LNHDA and SQIVND (reference sequence). This CDR3 is built from 14 residues. The CDR3: CASSIVERVHEQYF. CDR3 in DNA: TGTGCCAGTAGTATCGTGGAACGAGTTCACGAGCAGTACTTC.

The J gene is TRBJ2-7, the V gene TRBV7-2; TRBD2 matches 13 bases. Germline V CDR1 and CDR2: SGHTA, FQGNSA. V shed 5 bases and J 3 bases; nucleotides not matched to a gene: 4. The CDR3 covers 15 residues. The CDR3 is CASSRTSGGGYEQYF. The CDR3 DNA is TGTGCCAGCAGCCGGACTAGCGGGGGAGGCTACGAGCAGTACTTC.

This clone was seen a handful of times. V gene TRBV5-1 combines with J gene TRBJ1-2; D is perhaps TRBD1 (6 bases). V lost 3 bases to trimming and J lost 8 bases, with 14 bases between them. The CDR3 is 13 amino acids. Germline lookup yields CDR1 SGHRS and CDR2 YFSETQ. The CDR3 is CASSSQGIDGYTF. The CDR3, as DNA: TGCGCCAGCAGCTCACAGGGAATTGACGGCTACACCTTC.

The J gene is TRBJ2-1, the V gene TRBV5-5; 9 nucleotides align to TRBD2. Germline V gene data show CDR1 as SGHKS and CDR2 as YYEKEE (reference sequence). This CDR3 has 13 residues. The CDR3 sequence: CISGGSSYNEQFF. The CDR3 DNA follows: TGTATTAGCGGGGGTTCGTCCTACAATGAGCAGTTCTTC.

The rearrangement uses TRBV7-6 and TRBJ1-5; D ambiguous. V was clipped by 0 bases and J by 6 bases, with 12 bases between them. The CDR3 covers 15 residues. Germline lookup yields CDR1 SGHVS and CDR2 FNYEAQ. The DNA for the CDR3 is TGTGCCAGCAGCTTAGCGCTAGGAGGCATTCAGCCCCAGCATTTT. Protein product: CASSLALGGIQPQHF.

The chain is built from TRBV27 and TRBJ2-1; 7 bases match TRBD2. The CDR3 totals 12 residues. CDR1 is MNHEY, CDR2 SMNVEV, per germline (reference sequence). The junction had 4 bases not matched to a gene; V was cut back by 8 bases and J by 6 bases. The CDR3 coding sequence is TGTGCCAGCGTCGGGGAGGGCAATGAGCAGTTCTTC. Amino acid sequence: CASVGEGNEQFF.

This clone was observed a handful of times. This sequence joins TRBV7-8 and TRBJ2-2; 8 nucleotides match TRBD1. Germline CDR1 reads SGHVS; CDR2 reads FQNEAQ. The V and J ends lost 5 bases and 4 bases, in that order; junction bases with no gene match: 15. The CDR3 is made up of 18 amino acids. CDR3 in amino acids: CASSTSLSGGEGTGELFF. Here the CDR3 DNA reads TGTGCCAGCAGCACCTCACTCTCAGGGGGCGAGGGCACCGGGGAGCTGTTTTTT.

This chain joins TRBV27 and TRBJ1-2; D call uncertain. CDR1 is MNHEY, CDR2 SMNVEV, per germline (reference sequence). The CDR3 contains 14 residues. V lost 5 bases, J lost 8 bases, and 18 bases lay in between. The CDR3 reads CASSPDRGPRGYTF. In nucleotides, the CDR3 is TGTGCCAGCAGTCCTGACCGAGGCCCCCGGGGCTACACCTTC.

The rearrangement joins TRBV29-1 to TRBJ2-5; D might be TRBD1 (6 bases). Germline CDR1 SQVTM, CDR2 ANQGSEA. This CDR3 region has 13 residues. V was shortened by 4 bases and J by 2 bases, with 11 bases between the two germline ends. The CDR3 DNA reads TGCAGCGTTGCCGCGGACAGTCAAGAGACCCAGTACTTC. Its protein is CSVAADSQETQYF.

The genes are TRBV21-1 and TRBJ2-3; the DNA was not compared with TRBD1, the D call given in the table. TRBV21-1 is a pseudogene locus. This CDR3 contains 18 residues. The CDR3 DNA reads as TGTGCCAGCAGCAAGGCAAGAAGGGAAGGGGGCTACACAGATACGCAGTATTTT. Encoded protein: CASSKARREGGYTDTQYF.

The chain employs TRBV6-5 and TRBJ1-2; 8 bases fit TRBD1. The CDR3 is 14 amino acids. The junction had 9 bases not matched to a gene; V was cut back by 4 bases and J by 8 bases. Germline CDR1 is MNHEY and CDR2 is SVGAGI. The CDR3 bases are TGTGCCAGCAGTTCCCTTGGACAGGGCTACGGCTACACCTTC. Its protein product is CASSSLGQGYGYTF.

The CDR3 sequence is CASSLGAGVDTQYF. The CDR3 bases are TGCGCCAGCAGCTTGGGGGCGGGAGTAGATACGCAGTATTTT. The rearrangement joins TRBV5-1 to TRBJ2-3, with 7 bases lining up with TRBD2. Unmatched junction bases numbered 3, after V lost 0 bases and J lost 5 bases. The CDR3 covers 14 residues. Germline V gene lookup returns CDR1 SGHRS and CDR2 YFSETQ.

The chain has TRBV30 and TRBJ1-3, with 7 bases identical to TRBD1. Germline CDR1 reads GTSNPN; CDR2 reads SVGIG (reference sequence). The CDR3 runs to 16 residues. With V trimmed by 4 bases and J by 2 bases, 11 bases remained unmatched. The CDR3 DNA sequence: TGTGCCTGGACCAGAGTCAGGGGGTACCCTGGAAACACCATATATTTT. It codes for CAWTRVRGYPGNTIYF.

In its sample, this clone was seen a few times. The chain is built from TRBV25-1 and TRBJ1-6; TRBD1 matches 8 bases. CDR3 length: 13 amino acids. V was clipped by 8 bases and J by 9 bases; unmatched bases: 6. Germline values: CDR1 MGHDK, CDR2 SYGVNS. CDR3 DNA sequence: TGTGCCAGCGAGGGACAGGCCCGTTCACCCCTCCACTTT. Residues: CASEGQARSPLHF.

V usage is TRBV11-3 and J usage is TRBJ2-5; no clear D. The length of the CDR3 is 12 residues. V lost 4 bases, J lost 1 base, and 4 bases lay in between. Germline loops: CDR1 SGHNT, CDR2 YENEEA. CDR3 loop: CASSYPQETQYF. The CDR3 nucleotides read TGTGCCAGCAGCTACCCCCAAGAGACCCAGTACTTC.

This clone was seen a few times. The chain couples TRBV30 to TRBJ1-1, with D unclear. Per germline, CDR1 GTSNPN and CDR2 SVGIG (reference sequence). Trimming stripped 0 bases from V and 5 bases from J, with 7 bases between. There are 12 residues in the CDR3. The CDR3 sequence: CAWSVLRTEAFF. The CDR3 bases are TGTGCCTGGAGTGTCCTGCGTACTGAAGCTTTCTTT. The complete variable domain, with remaining parts taken from reference TRBV30 and TRBJ1-1, reads SQTIHQWPATLVQPVGSPLSLECTVEGTSNPNLYWYRQAAGRGLQLLFYSVGIGQISSEVPQNLSASRPQDRQFILSSKKLLLSDSGFYLCAWSVLRTEAFFGQGTRLTVV.

The rearrangement joins TRBV27 to TRBJ1-1; D remains unclear. The CDR3 extends over 14 amino acids. Germline CDR1 MNHEY, CDR2 SMNVEV (reference sequence). Trimming left V 0 bases short and J 6 bases short, with 11 bases between. In DNA form, the CDR3 reads TGTGCCAGCAGTTTATCTTTGGGTAACGCTGAAGCTTTCTTT. It codes for CASSLSLGNAEAFF.

The rearrangement links TRBV5-6 to TRBJ2-5, with 8 bases identical to TRBD1. The CDR3 spans 14 residues. CDR1 and CDR2 (germline): SGHDT, YYEEEE. The ends lost 4 bases at V and 5 bases at J; junction bases unmatched: 7. DNA for the CDR3: TGTGCCAGCAGCCCCCAGGGGGCGTGGGAGACCCAGTACTTC. Residues: CASSPQGAWETQYF.

This chain uses TRBV6-5 with TRBJ2-5; D is possibly TRBD1 (6 bases). V was trimmed by 6 bases and J by 10 bases, leaving 15 bases between them. CDR3 length: 12 amino acids. CDR1 and CDR2 from the germline V gene are MNHEY and SVGAGI. CDR3 DNA: TGTGCCAGCAGCTCAGCCAGGGGAATCCAGTACTTC. Translation gives CASSSARGIQYF.

This clone was counted a few times. The chain couples TRBV30 to TRBJ2-1; 7 nucleotides match TRBD1. Germline V lookup: CDR1 GTSNPN, CDR2 SVGIG (reference sequence). The J segment lost 4 bases and the V segment lost 0 bases, leaving 3 bases of the junction unmatched. CDR3 length: 14 residues. The CDR3: CAWSVGQSYNEQFF. CDR3 nucleotides: TGTGCCTGGAGTGTGGGACAGAGTTACAATGAGCAGTTCTTC.

The V call is TRBV9, the J call TRBJ2-3, with TRBD2 matching over 8 bases. The V gene end was trimmed by 3 bases and the J gene end by 2 bases; junction bases not matched to a gene: 5. The CDR3 spans 15 residues. CDR1 and CDR2 (germline): SGDLS, YYNGEE. CDR3 sequence: CASSAGGGTTDTQYF. CDR3 nucleotides: TGTGCCAGCAGCGCCGGCGGGGGGACCACAGATACGCAGTATTTT.